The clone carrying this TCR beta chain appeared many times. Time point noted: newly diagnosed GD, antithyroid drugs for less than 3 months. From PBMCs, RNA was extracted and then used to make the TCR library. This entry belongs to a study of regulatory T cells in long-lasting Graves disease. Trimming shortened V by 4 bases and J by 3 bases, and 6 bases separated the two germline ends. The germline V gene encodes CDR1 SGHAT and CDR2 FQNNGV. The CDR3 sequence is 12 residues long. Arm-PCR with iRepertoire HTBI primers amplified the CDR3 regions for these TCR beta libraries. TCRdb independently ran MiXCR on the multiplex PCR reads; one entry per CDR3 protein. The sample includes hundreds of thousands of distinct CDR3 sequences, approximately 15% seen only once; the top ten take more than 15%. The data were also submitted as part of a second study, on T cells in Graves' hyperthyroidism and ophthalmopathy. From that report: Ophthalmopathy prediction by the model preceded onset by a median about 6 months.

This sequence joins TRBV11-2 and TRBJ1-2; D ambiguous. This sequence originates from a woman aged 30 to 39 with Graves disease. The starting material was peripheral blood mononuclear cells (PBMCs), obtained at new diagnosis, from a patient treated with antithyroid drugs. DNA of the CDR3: TGTGCCAGCAGCTCGAGTCACTATGGCTACACCTTC. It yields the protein CASSSSHYGYTF. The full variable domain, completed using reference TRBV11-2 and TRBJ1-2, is EAGVAQSPRYKIIEKRQSVAFWCNPISGHATLYWYQQILGQGPKLLIQFQNNGVVDDSQLPKDRFSAERLKGVDSTLKIQPAKLEDSAVYLCASSSSHYGYTFGSGTRLTVV.